The 4 T cell receptor beta chains reported below all come from one sample, sequenced in a study of T-cell memory formation after mild COVID-19. TCRdb itself ran the 5' RACE reads through MiXCR, one entry per CDR3 protein. This table has about 470,000 distinct CDR3 sequences, roughly 25% appearing once. Sample: PBMCs or a T cell subset sorted from them (not recorded which). These receptors were obtained from an adult woman who had mild COVID-19 (a few samples of this study predate the infection). Cell type and time point are not known.

The chain combines TRBV5-1 with TRBJ2-7, with 7 bases that match TRBD2. J gave up 2 bases and V 5 bases, and 4 bases lay outside the gene matches. This CDR3 region has 13 residues. CDR1 SGHRS and CDR2 YFSETQ come from the germline V gene. CDR3 DNA: TGCGCCAGCAGGCCTAGCGGTCCCTACGAGCAGTACTTC. Amino acids: CASRPSGPYEQYF.

Only a few counts were recorded for this clonotype. This rearrangement joins TRBV5-1 to TRBJ2-6, with a tentative D call TRBD1 (6 bases). This CDR3 spans 15 amino acids. Germline CDR1 is SGHRS and CDR2 is YFSETQ. Trimming cost V 4 bases and J 4 bases, with 12 bases left between them. Here the CDR3 reads CASSPGTLGANVLTF. CDR3 DNA sequence: TGCGCCAGCAGCCCAGGGACACTCGGGGCCAACGTCCTGACTTTC.

The CDR3 bases are TGTGCCAGCAGCCAGGGGACAGGGGTTTGGGCAGATACGCAGTATTTT. Its protein is CASSQGTGVWADTQYF. The V gene is TRBV3-1, the J gene TRBJ2-3; 10 bases align to TRBD1. CDR3 length equals 16 residues. V shed 3 bases, J shed 4 bases, and the junction held 7 bases outside the gene matches. Per germline, CDR1 LGHDT and CDR2 YNNKEL (reference sequence).

The CDR3 is CASSLGGRNNEQFF. In nucleotides, the CDR3 is TGTGCCAGCAGCTTAGGCGGGCGAAACAATGAGCAGTTCTTC. The V and J genes are TRBV11-2 and TRBJ2-1, with D perhaps TRBD2 (5 bases). CDR1 SGHAT and CDR2 FQNNGV come from the germline V gene. V was pared by 1 base and J by 5 bases, with 9 bases between. The length of the CDR3 is 14 residues.